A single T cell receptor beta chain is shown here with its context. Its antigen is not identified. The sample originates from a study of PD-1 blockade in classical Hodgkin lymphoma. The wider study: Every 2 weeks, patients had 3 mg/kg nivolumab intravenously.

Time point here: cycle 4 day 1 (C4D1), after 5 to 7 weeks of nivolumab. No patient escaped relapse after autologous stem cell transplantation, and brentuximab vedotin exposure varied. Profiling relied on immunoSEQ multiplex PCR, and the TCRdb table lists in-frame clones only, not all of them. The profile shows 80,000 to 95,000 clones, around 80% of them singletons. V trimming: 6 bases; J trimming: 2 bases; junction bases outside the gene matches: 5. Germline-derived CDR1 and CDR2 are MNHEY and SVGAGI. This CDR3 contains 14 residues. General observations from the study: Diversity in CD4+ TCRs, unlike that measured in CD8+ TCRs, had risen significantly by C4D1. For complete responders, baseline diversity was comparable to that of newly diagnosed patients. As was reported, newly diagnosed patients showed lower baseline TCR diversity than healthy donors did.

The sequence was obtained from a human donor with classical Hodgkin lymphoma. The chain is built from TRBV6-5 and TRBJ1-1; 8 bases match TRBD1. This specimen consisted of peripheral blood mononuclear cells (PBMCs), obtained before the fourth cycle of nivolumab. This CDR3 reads CASRPGQVNTEAFF. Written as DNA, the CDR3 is TGTGCCAGCAGGCCGGGACAGGTTAACACTGAAGCTTTCTTT.